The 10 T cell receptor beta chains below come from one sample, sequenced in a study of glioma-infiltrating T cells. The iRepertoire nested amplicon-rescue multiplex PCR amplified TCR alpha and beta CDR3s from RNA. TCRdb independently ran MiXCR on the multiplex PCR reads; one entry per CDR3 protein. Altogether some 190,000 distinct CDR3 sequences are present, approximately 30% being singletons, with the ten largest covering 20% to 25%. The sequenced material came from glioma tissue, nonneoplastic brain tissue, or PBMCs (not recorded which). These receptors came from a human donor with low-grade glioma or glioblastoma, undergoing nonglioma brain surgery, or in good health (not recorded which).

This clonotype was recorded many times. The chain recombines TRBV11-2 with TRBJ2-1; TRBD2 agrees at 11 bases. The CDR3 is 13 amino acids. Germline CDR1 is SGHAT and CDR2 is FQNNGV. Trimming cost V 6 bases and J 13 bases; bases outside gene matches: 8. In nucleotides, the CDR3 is TGTGCCAGCAGAAGACTAGCGGGACAGAAACAGTTCTTC. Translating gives CASRRLAGQKQFF.

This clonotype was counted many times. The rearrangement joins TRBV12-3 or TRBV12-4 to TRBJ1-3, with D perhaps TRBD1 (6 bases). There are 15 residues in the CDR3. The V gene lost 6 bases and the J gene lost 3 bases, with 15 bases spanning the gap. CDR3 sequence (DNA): TGTGCCAGCAGCCGAACAGGGCGACGTGGAAACACCATATATTTT. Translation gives CASSRTGRRGNTIYF.

The CDR3 here is CATSDSSGSADTQYF. In nucleotides, the CDR3 is TGTGCCACCAGTGATTCTAGCGGGAGTGCAGATACGCAGTATTTT. The chain has TRBV24-1 and TRBJ2-3; 10 bases are shared with TRBD2. Per germline, CDR1 KGHDR and CDR2 SFDVKD. J was trimmed by 4 bases and V by 2 bases; bases with no gene match: 2. The CDR3 length is 15 residues.

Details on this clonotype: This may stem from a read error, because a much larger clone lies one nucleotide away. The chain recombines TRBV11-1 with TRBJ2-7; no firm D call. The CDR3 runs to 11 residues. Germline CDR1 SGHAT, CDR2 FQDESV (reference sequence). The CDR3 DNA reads TGTGCCAGCAGCTTTCAGGACGATCAGTACTTC. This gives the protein CASSFQDDQYF. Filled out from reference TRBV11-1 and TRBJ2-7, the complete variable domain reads EAEVAQSPRYKITEKSQAVAFWCDPISGHATLYWYRQILGQGPELLVQFQDESVVDDSQLPKDRFSAERLKGVDSTLKIQPAELGDSAMYLCASSFQDDQYFGPGTRLTVT.

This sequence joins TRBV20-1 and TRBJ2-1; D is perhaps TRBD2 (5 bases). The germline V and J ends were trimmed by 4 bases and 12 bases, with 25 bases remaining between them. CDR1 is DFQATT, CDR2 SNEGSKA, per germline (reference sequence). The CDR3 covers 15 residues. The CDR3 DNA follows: TGCAGTGCTACAGACCGGACTTCTAGCACAGATACGCAGTTCTTC. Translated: CSATDRTSSTDTQFF.

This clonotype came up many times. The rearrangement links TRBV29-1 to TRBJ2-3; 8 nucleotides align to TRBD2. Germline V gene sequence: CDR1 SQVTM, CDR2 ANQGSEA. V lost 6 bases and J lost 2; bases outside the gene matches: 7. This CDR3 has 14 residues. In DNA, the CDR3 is TGCAGCGTCTCAATAGCGGGATCCACAGATACGCAGTATTTT. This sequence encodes CSVSIAGSTDTQYF.

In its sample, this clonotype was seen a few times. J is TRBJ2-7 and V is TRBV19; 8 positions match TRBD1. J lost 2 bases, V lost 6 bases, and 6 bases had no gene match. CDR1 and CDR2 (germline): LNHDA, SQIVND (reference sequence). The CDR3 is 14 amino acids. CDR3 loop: CASRTSQGAYEQYF. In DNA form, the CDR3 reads TGTGCCAGTAGGACCTCACAGGGGGCCTACGAGCAGTACTTC.

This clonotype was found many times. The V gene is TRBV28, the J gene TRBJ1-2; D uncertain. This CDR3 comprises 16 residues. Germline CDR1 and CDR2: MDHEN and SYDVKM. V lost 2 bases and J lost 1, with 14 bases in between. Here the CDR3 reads CASSLRAGRINYGYTF. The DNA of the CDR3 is TGTGCCAGCAGTTTAAGGGCGGGAAGGATTAACTATGGCTACACCTTC.

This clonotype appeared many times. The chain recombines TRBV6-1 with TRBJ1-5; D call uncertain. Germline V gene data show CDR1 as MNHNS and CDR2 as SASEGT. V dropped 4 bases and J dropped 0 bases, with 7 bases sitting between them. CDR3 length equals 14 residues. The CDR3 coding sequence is TGTGCCAGCAGTGGGGGAGATAGCAATCAGCCCCAGCATTTT. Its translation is CASSGGDSNQPQHF.

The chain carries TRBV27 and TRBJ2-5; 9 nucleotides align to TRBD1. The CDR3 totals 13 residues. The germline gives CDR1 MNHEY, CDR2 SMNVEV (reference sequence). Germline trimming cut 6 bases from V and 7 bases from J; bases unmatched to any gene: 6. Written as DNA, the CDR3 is TGTGCCAGCAGACCGGGACAGGGAGTGACCCAGTACTTC. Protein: CASRPGQGVTQYF.